The clone carrying this TCR beta chain has a single count. Its antigen is unknown. This entry belongs to a study of shared clonotypes between healthy human individuals. General observations from the study: Researchers sampled blood only, noting tissue repertoires likely differ. With a handful of donors compared, 4% to 5.5% of naive CD4 clonotypes were shared.

Deep was the level used in running the assay. TCRdb's copy holds only in-frame clones and misses some; the assay was immunoSEQ multiplex PCR. The data show roughly 2.5 million clones, 90% to 95% seen once. Into CD45RA+ naive and CD45RA-negative memory subsets, the CD4+ cells were split. The CDR3 loop spans 14 amino acids. Germline V gene sequence: CDR1 SGHRS, CDR2 YFSETQ. V shed 5 bases, J shed 1 base, and the junction held 2 bases outside the gene matches. The receptor's source is a man aged 18-30 years in good health. Sequenced: naive CD4+ T cells sorted from blood. As to subset: CD45RA+ positively selected. This chain joins TRBV5-1 and TRBJ2-2, with TRBD2 identical over 7 bases. CDR3 in DNA: TGCGCCAGCAGGCTAGCGGTGAACACCGGGGAGCTGTTTTTT. Its translation is CASRLAVNTGELFF.